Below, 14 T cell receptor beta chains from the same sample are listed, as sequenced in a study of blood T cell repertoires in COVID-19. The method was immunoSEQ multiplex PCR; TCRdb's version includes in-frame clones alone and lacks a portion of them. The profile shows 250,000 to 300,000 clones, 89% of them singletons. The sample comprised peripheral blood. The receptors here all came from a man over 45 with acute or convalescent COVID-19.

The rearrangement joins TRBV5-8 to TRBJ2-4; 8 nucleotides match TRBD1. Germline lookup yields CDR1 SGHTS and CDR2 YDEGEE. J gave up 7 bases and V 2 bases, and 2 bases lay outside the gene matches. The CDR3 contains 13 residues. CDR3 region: CASSFSGGNIQYF. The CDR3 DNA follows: TGTGCCAGCAGCTTTTCAGGGGGCAACATTCAGTACTTC.

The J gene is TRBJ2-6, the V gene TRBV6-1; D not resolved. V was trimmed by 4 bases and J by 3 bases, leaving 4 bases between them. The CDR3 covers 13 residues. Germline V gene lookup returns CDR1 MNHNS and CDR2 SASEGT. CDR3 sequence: CASSVDGANVLTF. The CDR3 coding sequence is TGTGCCAGCAGTGTAGATGGGGCCAACGTCCTGACTTTC.

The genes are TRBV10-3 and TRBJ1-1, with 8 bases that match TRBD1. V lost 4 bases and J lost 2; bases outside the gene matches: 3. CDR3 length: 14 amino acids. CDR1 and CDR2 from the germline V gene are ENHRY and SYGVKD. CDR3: CAISGTGRNTEAFF. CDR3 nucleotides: TGTGCCATCAGTGGGACAGGGCGTAACACTGAAGCTTTCTTT.

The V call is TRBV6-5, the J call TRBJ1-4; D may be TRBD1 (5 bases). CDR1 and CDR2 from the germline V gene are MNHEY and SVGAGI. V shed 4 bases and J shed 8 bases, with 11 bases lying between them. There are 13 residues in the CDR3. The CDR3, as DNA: TGTGCCAGCAGTTTTGGGGGGAGGGAAAAACTGTTTTTT. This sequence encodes CASSFGGREKLFF.

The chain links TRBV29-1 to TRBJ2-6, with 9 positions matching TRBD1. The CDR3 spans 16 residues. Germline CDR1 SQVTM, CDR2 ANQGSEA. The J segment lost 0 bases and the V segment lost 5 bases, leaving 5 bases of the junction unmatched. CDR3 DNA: TGCAGCGTTAGGGGGACAGGGAGCTCTGGGGCCAACGTCCTGACTTTC. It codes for CSVRGTGSSGANVLTF.

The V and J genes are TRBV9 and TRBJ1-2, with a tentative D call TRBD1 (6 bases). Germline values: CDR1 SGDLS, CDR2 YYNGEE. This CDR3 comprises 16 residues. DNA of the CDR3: TGTCCCCGCCGCGTCCGGGGGCCGGGGGGGAGCTATGGCTACACCTTC. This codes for CPRRVRGPGGSYGYTF.

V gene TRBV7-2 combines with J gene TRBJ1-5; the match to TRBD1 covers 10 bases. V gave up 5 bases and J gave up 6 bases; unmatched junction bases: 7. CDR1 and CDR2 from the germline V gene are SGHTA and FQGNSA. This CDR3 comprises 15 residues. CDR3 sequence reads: CASSARQGATQPQHF. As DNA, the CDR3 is TGTGCCAGCAGCGCCCGACAGGGGGCGACTCAGCCCCAGCATTTT.

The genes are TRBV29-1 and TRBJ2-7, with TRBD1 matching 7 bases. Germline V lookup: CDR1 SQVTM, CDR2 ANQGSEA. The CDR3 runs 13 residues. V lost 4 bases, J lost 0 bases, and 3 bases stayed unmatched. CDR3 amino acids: CSVATGSSYEQYF. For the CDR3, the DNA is TGCAGCGTTGCGACAGGGAGCTCCTACGAGCAGTACTTC.

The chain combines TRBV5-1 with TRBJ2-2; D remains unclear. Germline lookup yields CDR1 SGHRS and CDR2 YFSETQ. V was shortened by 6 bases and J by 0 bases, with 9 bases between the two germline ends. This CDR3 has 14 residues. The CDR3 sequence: CASMGWTNTGELFF. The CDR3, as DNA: TGCGCCAGCATGGGCTGGACGAACACCGGGGAGCTGTTTTTT.

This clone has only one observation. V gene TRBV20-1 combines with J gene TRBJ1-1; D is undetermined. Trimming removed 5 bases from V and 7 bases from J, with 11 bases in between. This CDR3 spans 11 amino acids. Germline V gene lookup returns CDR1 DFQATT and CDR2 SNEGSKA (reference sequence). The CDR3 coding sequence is TGCAGTGCTCCTCTACTTGTTGAAGCTTTCTTT. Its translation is CSAPLLVEAFF.

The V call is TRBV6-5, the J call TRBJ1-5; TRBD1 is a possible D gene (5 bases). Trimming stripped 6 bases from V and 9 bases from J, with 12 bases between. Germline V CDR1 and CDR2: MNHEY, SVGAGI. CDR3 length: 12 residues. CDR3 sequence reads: CASSGGGGPQHF. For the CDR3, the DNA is TGTGCCAGCAGCGGGGGGGGTGGGCCCCAGCATTTT.

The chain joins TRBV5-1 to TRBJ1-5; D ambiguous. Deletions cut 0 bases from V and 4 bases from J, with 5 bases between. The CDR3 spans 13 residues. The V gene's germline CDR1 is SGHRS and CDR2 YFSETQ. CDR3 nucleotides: TGCGCCAGCAGCTTGGAAGCTAATCAGCCCCAGCATTTT. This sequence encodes CASSLEANQPQHF. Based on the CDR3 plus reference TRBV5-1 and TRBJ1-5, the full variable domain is KAGVTQTPRYLIKTRGQQVTLSCSPISGHRSVSWYQQTPGQGLQFLFEYFSETQRNKGNFPGRFSGRQFSNSRSEMNVSTLELGDSALYLCASSLEANQPQHFGDGTRLSIL.

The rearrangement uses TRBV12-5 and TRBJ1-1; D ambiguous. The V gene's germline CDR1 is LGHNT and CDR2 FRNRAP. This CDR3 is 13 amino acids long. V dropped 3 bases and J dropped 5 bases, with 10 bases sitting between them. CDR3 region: CASGFSLGTEAFF. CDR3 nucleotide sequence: TGTGCTAGTGGTTTTTCGCTCGGGACTGAAGCTTTCTTT. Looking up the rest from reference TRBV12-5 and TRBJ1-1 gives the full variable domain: DARVTQTPRHKVTEMGQEVTMRCQPILGHNTVFWYRQTMMQGLELLAYFRNRAPLDDSGMPKDRFSAEMPDATLATLKIQPSEPRDSAVYFCASGFSLGTEAFFGQGTRLTVV.

This CDR3 is CASSDNPSGDYNEQFF. In DNA, the CDR3 is TGCGCCAGCAGTGATAATCCTAGCGGGGACTACAATGAGCAGTTCTTC. This chain connects TRBV10-1 to TRBJ2-1; TRBD2 matches 9 bases. Looked up from germline, CDR1 is WNHNN and CDR2 is SYGVQD (reference sequence). The CDR3 spans 16 residues. V dropped 3 bases and J dropped 3; count of bases not matched to a gene: 6.